A selection of T cell receptor beta chains follows, all from one sample in a study of chemoradiotherapy in HPV16-positive cancers. Some clones are missing from TCRdb's copy, which holds only in-frame ones; the method was immunoSEQ multiplex PCR. The sample lists around 14,000 clones, roughly 79% occurring once. The specimen was obtained from a patient who underwent chemoradiotherapy. The receptor set was obtained from a human donor with HPV-associated anogenital cancer. CDR3s include the opening cysteine and the closing phenylalanine or tryptophan. D genes are given only for firm matches. The size field is filled for only some rows; it gives once, few, many or a size class.

j_call	clone_size	v_call	d_call	cdr3_length	cdr3_nt	cdr3_aa
TRBJ1-1	.	TRBV19	.	13	TGTGCCAGTAGTATGGGTCTCGGGGGTGAAGCTTTCTTT	CASSMGLGGEAFF
TRBJ1-6	.	TRBV21-1	.	22	TGTGCCGCCCCAGAGAGCCTCGGGACAGGGGTCACCCGTTGGGAGGTTAATTCACCCCTCCACTTT	CAAPESLGTGVTRWEVNSPLHF
TRBJ2-2	.	TRBV5-4	.	14	TGTGCCAGCAGCTCCCAGGGGAACACCGGGGAGCTGTTTTTT	CASSSQGNTGELFF
TRBJ2-7	.	TRBV28	.	15	TGTGCCAGCAGTTGGGGCGGGTGGTCCTCCTACGAGCAGTACTTC	CASSWGGWSSYEQYF
TRBJ1-1	.	TRBV5-1	.	14	TGCGCCAGCAGACCGTCCGGGGGGTACACTGAAGCTTTCTTT	CASRPSGGYTEAFF
TRBJ2-7	few	TRBV27	.	11	TGTGCCAGCAGTGGGGTCTACGAGCAGTACTTC	CASSGVYEQYF
TRBJ2-1	.	TRBV6-1	.	16	TGTGCCAGCAGTGAAGCAGGGGGGGGGACTTACAATGAGCAGTTCTTC	CASSEAGGGTYNEQFF
TRBJ2-7	.	TRBV6-5	.	15	TGTGCCAGCAGTCTCAGGGACACTCTCTCCTACGAGCAGTACTTC	CASSLRDTLSYEQYF
TRBJ1-3	.	TRBV5-5	.	15	TGTGCCAGCAGCCATGACCTCTTTCTGGGAAACACCATATATTTT	CASSHDLFLGNTIYF
TRBJ2-3	.	TRBV2	TRBD2	16	TGTGCCAGCAGTGGGGCGGGGGTTGTCCGCACAGATACGCAGTATTTT	CASSGAGVVRTDTQYF
TRBJ2-1	.	TRBV7-3	.	15	TGTGCCAGCAGCTTAACGCGGGGCCCGGGCCATGAGCAGTTCTTC	CASSLTRGPGHEQFF
TRBJ2-5	.	TRBV21-1	.	17	TGTGCCAGCAGCAACCGGACTAGCGGGCCTGAGGGGGAGACCCAGTACTTC	CASSNRTSGPEGETQYF
TRBJ1-1	.	TRBV5-1	.	14	TGCGCCAGCAGCTTGGTCGGGGGGGCCACTGAAGCTTTCTTT	CASSLVGGATEAFF
TRBJ1-1	.	TRBV7-2	.	13	TGTGCCAGCAGCTCCATCAGAACGGGTGAAGCTTTCTTT	CASSSIRTGEAFF
TRBJ2-5	.	TRBV5-1	TRBD2	14	TGCGCCAGCAGCTTGGCCGGGGGGAGGGAGACCCAGTACTTC	CASSLAGGRETQYF